The T cell receptor (beta chain) described here comes from a study of T-cell memory formation after mild COVID-19. About the research overall: Clustering of TCRs was largely donor specific.

This clonotype has a handful of counts. Its antigen is not identified. Whole-study results and caveats: Cross-reactive memory seemingly joined, as some responding clones were found in pre-infection memory. Contracting CD4+ clones were located mainly in CM and EM, and CD8+ clones in EMRA.

5'RACE primed from the constant segment yielded TCR alpha and TCR beta cDNA libraries bearing sample barcodes and UMIs. From the 5' RACE reads, TCRdb called clonotypes with MiXCR, one entry per CDR3 protein. The sample lists about 180,000 distinct CDR3 sequences; 16% were seen once. The TCR comes from an adult woman who had mild COVID-19 (a few samples of this study predate the infection). Cell type and time point are not known. Sequenced material: PBMCs or a T cell subset sorted from them (not recorded which).

CDR3 residues: CASSLGATEPKGEQYF. CDR3 nucleotide sequence: TGTGCCAGCAGCTTGGGGGCGACAGAGCCCAAAGGAGAGCAGTACTTC. This chain connects TRBV5-5 to TRBJ2-7, with D possibly being TRBD1 (5 bases). Germline V lookup: CDR1 SGHKS, CDR2 YYEKEE (reference sequence). With 0 bases removed from V and 7 bases from J, the gap between germline ends came to 20 bases. This CDR3 is built from 16 residues.